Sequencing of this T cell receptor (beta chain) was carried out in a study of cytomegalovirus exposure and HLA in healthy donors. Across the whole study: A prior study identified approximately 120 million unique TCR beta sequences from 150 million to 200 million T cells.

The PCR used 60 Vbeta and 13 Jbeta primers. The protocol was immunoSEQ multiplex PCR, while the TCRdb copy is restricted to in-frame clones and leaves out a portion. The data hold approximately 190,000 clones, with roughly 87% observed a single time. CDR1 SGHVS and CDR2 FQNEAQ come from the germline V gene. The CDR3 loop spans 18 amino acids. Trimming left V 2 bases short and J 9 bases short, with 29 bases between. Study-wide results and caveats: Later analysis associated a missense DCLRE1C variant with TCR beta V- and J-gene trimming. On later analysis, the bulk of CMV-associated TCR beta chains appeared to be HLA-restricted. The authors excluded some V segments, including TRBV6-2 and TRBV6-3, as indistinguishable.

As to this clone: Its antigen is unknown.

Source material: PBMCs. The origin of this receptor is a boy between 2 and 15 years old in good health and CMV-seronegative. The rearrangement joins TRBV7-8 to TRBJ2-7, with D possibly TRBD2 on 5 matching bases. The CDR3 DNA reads TGTGCCAGCAGCTTACTAGTGGGCCCGGGATCGGCTGGCGATCGGCAGTACTTC. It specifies CASSLLVGPGSAGDRQYF.